Below, 15 T cell receptor beta chains from the same sample are listed, as sequenced in a study of T cells in Graves' hyperthyroidism and ophthalmopathy. Amplification of TCR beta CDR3 regions used RNA as the template. The study used the HTBI primer set for a first-round RT-PCR of the TCR CDR3. One entry per CDR3 protein results from TCRdb running MiXCR on the multiplex PCR reads. The repertoire holds around 430,000 distinct CDR3 sequences, with 14% to 15% as singletons. Specimen: blood. The receptor set was obtained from a woman aged 25 to 39 with Graves' hyperthyroidism.

The gene calls are TRBV7-9 and TRBJ2-5; D not resolved. Trimming cost V 1 base and J 3 bases, with 12 bases left between them. Germline values: CDR1 SEHNR, CDR2 FQNEAQ (reference sequence). The CDR3 has 15 residues. CDR3 region: CASSLEGRKEETQYF. The CDR3 DNA reads as TGTGCCAGCAGCTTAGAAGGCAGGAAGGAAGAGACCCAGTACTTC.

This clonotype was observed a few times. The chain links TRBV7-9 to TRBJ1-3, with D perhaps matching TRBD1 (5 bases). V was trimmed by 8 bases and J by 8 bases, leaving 25 bases between them. Germline-derived CDR1 and CDR2 are SEHNR and FQNEAQ (reference sequence). This CDR3 comprises 16 residues. CDR3: CASADTGTARWDTIYF. CDR3 DNA: TGTGCCAGCGCTGATACCGGGACCGCTCGGTGGGACACCATATATTTT.

The chain uses TRBV18 and TRBJ2-3, with D unclear. The CDR3 runs 15 residues. V lost 3 bases and J lost 4, with 14 bases in between. Germline V gene data show CDR1 as KGHSH and CDR2 as LQKENI. For the CDR3, the DNA is TGTGCCAGCTCACCGTACTCAGAAGTCCCAGATACGCAGTATTTT. It encodes CASSPYSEVPDTQYF.

The sample holds many counts of this clonotype. CDR3 in DNA: TGTGCCAGCAGCTCGGGACTAGCGGGAGGATTCGGCGAGCAGTACTTC. This gives the protein CASSSGLAGGFGEQYF. This sequence joins TRBV7-9 and TRBJ2-7; TRBD2 aligns across 15 bases. This CDR3 contains 16 residues. Trimming cost V 4 bases and J 6 bases; bases outside gene matches: 7. The germline V gene has CDR1 SEHNR and CDR2 FQNEAQ (reference sequence).

This clonotype was counted many times. V is TRBV20-1 and J is TRBJ1-4; D unclear. The CDR3 is 12 amino acids. Germline V gene lookup returns CDR1 DFQATT and CDR2 SNEGSKA (reference sequence). V lost 4 bases and J 3 bases, leaving 6 bases between the germline ends. CDR3 in amino acids: CSAILSNEKLFF. The CDR3 DNA sequence: TGCAGTGCTATACTTTCTAATGAAAAACTGTTTTTT.

This clonotype was recorded a few times. One junction end disagrees with the germline gene, perhaps due to a read error. The chain is built from TRBV7-9 and TRBJ2-5; D possibly corresponds to TRBD1 (6 bases). This CDR3 region has 14 residues. Germline V lookup: CDR1 SEHNR, CDR2 FQNEAQ (reference sequence). The CDR3 spells CASNRVGGQETQYF. As DNA, the CDR3 is TGTGCCAGCAATAGGGTTGGGGGCCAAGAGACTCAGTACTTC. The variable domain in full, completed from reference TRBV7-9 and TRBJ2-5, reads DTGVSQNPRHKITKRGQNVTFRCDPISEHNRLYWYRQTLGQGPEFLTYFQNEAQLEKSRLLSDRFSAERPKGSFSTLEIQRTEQGDSAMYLCASNRVGGQETQYFGPGTRLLVL.

This clonotype showed up many times. The chain employs TRBV7-2 and TRBJ1-3; D call uncertain. CDR3 length: 16 amino acids. The germline CDR1 and CDR2 sequences are SGHTA and FQGNSA. Deletions cut 1 base from V and 0 bases from J, with 10 bases between. The CDR3 nucleotides read TGTGCCAGCAGCTTAGTGCCCACCAACTCTGGAAACACCATATATTTT. It codes for CASSLVPTNSGNTIYF.

At least ten counts were recorded for this clonotype. The chain carries TRBV28 and TRBJ1-1; no clear D gene. The V and J ends lost 10 bases and 3 bases respectively, with 12 bases between them. This CDR3 contains 12 residues. Germline CDR1 is MDHEN and CDR2 is SYDVKM. For the CDR3, the DNA is TGTGCCACCAGCGGGAGGGACACTGAAGCTTTCTTT. Residues: CATSGRDTEAFF.

This clonotype was recorded at least ten times. The gene calls are TRBV12-3 or TRBV12-4 and TRBJ2-3; D is uncertain. CDR3 length: 15 residues. V lost 5 bases, J lost 2 bases, and 14 bases lay in between. The CDR3 DNA reads as TGTGCCAGCAGTAAGGACCCATACGACACAGATACGCAGTATTTT. This gives the protein CASSKDPYDTDTQYF.

The chain has TRBV20-1 and TRBJ2-3; 9 nucleotides match TRBD2. The CDR3 is 13 residues long. Germline V gene lookup returns CDR1 DFQATT and CDR2 SNEGSKA (reference sequence). After removal of 6 bases from V and 6 bases from J, the junction contained 7 bases not matched to a gene. The CDR3 spells CSALAGWSDTQYF. CDR3 DNA sequence: TGCAGTGCCCTAGCGGGATGGTCTGATACGCAGTATTTT.

The genes are TRBV7-9 and TRBJ1-6, with D uncertain. CDR1 SEHNR and CDR2 FQNEAQ come from the germline V gene (reference sequence). Between the trimmed V and J ends, which lost 8 bases and 9 bases, there was a span of 14 bases. The CDR3 covers 13 residues. As DNA, the CDR3 is TGTGCCAGCTCCCCAGGTTTTCCTTCACCCCTCCACTTT. Encoded protein: CASSPGFPSPLHF.

This clonotype was recorded many times. The chain joins TRBV20-1 to TRBJ2-7, with 10 positions matching TRBD2. Losses at the gene ends were 6 bases for V and 3 bases for J; bases not matched to a gene: 8. CDR1 and CDR2 (germline): DFQATT, SNEGSKA (reference sequence). The CDR3 is 14 residues long. The CDR3 loop is CSAYKREGRYEQYF. CDR3 DNA sequence: TGCAGTGCGTACAAGCGGGAGGGCCGCTACGAGCAGTACTTC.

Ten or more counts support this clonotype. This CDR3 reads CASSPGHNEQFF. The CDR3 nucleotides read TGTGCCAGCTCACCCGGACATAATGAGCAGTTCTTC. The rearrangement joins TRBV18 to TRBJ2-1, with a possible D match to TRBD1 (5 bases). There are 12 residues in the CDR3. CDR1 and CDR2 from the germline V gene are KGHSH and LQKENI. Trimming pared 3 bases from V and 7 bases from J, leaving 7 bases between.

The rearrangement uses TRBV15 and TRBJ2-3, with 9 positions matching TRBD2. This CDR3 spans 17 amino acids. Germline V gene lookup returns CDR1 LNHNV and CDR2 YYDKDF (reference sequence). Trimming cost V 5 bases and J 0 bases; bases outside gene matches: 9. In DNA form, the CDR3 reads TGTGCCACCAGCTTCCCACCCGGGACTAGCAGCACAGATACGCAGTATTTT. Protein product: CATSFPPGTSSTDTQYF.

This clonotype was counted only a few times. This sequence joins TRBV7-7 and TRBJ2-3; D unclear. The CDR3 covers 13 residues. V lost 1 base and J lost 4, with 6 bases in between. Germline V lookup: CDR1 SSHAT, CDR2 FNYEAQ (reference sequence). The CDR3 region is CASSLDRSDTQYF. DNA for the CDR3: TGTGCCAGCAGCTTAGACAGATCAGATACGCAGTATTTT.